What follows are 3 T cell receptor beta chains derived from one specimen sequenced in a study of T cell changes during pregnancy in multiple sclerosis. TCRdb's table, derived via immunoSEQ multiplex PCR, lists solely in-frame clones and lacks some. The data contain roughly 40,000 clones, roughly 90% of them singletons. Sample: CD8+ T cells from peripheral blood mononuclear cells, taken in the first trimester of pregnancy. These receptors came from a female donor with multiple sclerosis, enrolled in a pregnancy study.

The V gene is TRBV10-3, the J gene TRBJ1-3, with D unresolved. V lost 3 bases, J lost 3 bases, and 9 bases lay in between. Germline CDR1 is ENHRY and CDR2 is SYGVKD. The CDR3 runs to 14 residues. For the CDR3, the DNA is TGTGCCATCAGTGAAAGGGAGAGTGGAAACACCATATATTTT. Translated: CAISERESGNTIYF.

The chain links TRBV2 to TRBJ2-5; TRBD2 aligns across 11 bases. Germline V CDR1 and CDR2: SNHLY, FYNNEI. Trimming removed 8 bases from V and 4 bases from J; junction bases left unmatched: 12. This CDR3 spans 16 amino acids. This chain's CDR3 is CASGGLTSGGRETQYF. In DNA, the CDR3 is TGTGCCAGCGGAGGGCTAACTAGCGGGGGCCGAGAGACCCAGTACTTC.

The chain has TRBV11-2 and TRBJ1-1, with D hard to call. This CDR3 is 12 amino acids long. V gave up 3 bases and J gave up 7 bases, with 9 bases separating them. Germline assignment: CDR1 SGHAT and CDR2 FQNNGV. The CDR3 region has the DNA TGTGCCAGCAGCTTGGTTGGGCTTGAAGCTTTCTTT. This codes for CASSLVGLEAFF.